This entry lists 23 T cell receptor beta chains sequenced from one sample in a study of regulatory T cells in long-lasting Graves disease. Library construction for TCR beta used iRepertoire HTBI primers and Arm-PCR of CDR3 regions. MiXCR, applied by TCRdb to the multiplex PCR reads, yields one record per CDR3 protein. The sample shows under 450,000 distinct CDR3 sequences, roughly 10% of them seen only once. Specified time point: newly diagnosed GD, antithyroid drugs for less than 3 months. PBMCs were the source of the RNA used for TCR sequencing. These data were also reused for a study on T cells in Graves' hyperthyroidism and ophthalmopathy.

The material sequenced was peripheral blood mononuclear cells (PBMCs), taken at new diagnosis, from a patient treated with antithyroid drugs. These TCRs come from a woman aged 18-35 years with Graves disease.

The chain has TRBV11-2 and TRBJ2-3; D might be TRBD2 (5 bases). Germline V gives CDR1 SGHAT, CDR2 FQNNGV. Between the trimmed V and J ends, which lost 7 bases and 7 bases, there was a span of 9 bases. The length of the CDR3 is 11 residues. The CDR3 DNA sequence: TGTGCCAGCATACGAGGGCATACGCAGTATTTT. This codes for CASIRGHTQYF.

This clonotype came up many times. The V call is TRBV5-4, the J call TRBJ2-7, with 8 bases fitting TRBD2. Trimming at V came to 4 bases and at J to 2 bases, leaving 8 bases not matched to a gene. From germline, CDR1 is SGHNT and CDR2 YYREEE (reference sequence). The CDR3 sequence is 15 residues long. CDR3 nucleotides: TGTGCCAGCAGCCCTGGAGCGGGAGTAACCTACGAGCAGTACTTC. Its protein is CASSPGAGVTYEQYF.

Details on this clonotype: A single base separates this from a much larger clone, so it may be a read error. The conserved phenylalanine or tryptophan is not found at the CDR3 terminus, so this likely reflects a read error. The genes are TRBV6-2 or TRBV6-3 and TRBJ1-2, with TRBD1 matching over 8 bases. The CDR3 runs 14 residues. Germline V CDR1 and CDR2: MNHEY, SVGEGT. V lost 2 bases and J lost 3; bases outside the gene matches: 2. The CDR3 is CASSYGTGYYGYTL. Here the CDR3 DNA reads TGTGCCAGCAGTTACGGGACAGGTTACTATGGCTACACCCTC.

Many counts were recorded for this clonotype. The chain has TRBV10-3 and TRBJ1-1; D gene unclear. V lost 2 bases and J lost 1, with 8 bases in between. This CDR3 has 14 residues. Germline-derived CDR1 and CDR2 are ENHRY and SYGVKD. CDR3 loop: CAISEPRKNTEAFF. The CDR3, as DNA: TGTGCCATCAGTGAGCCCCGAAAGAACACTGAAGCTTTCTTT.

This clonotype was recorded a few times. Possible read error: a much larger clone is one base away. The chain links TRBV14 to TRBJ2-7; TRBD2 aligns across 9 bases. The length of the CDR3 is 13 residues. In germline, CDR1 is SGHDN, CDR2 FVKESK. The V and J ends lost 5 bases and 7 bases, in that order; junction bases with no gene match: 6. CDR3 amino acids: CASSVPAGGEQYF. In DNA, the CDR3 is TGTGCCAGCAGCGTCCCAGCGGGAGGAGAGCAGTACTTC.

This chain connects TRBV24-1 to TRBJ1-5; 7 bases match TRBD1. The V and J ends lost 6 bases and 2 bases, in that order; junction bases with no gene match: 6. CDR1 is KGHDR and CDR2 is SFDVKD in the germline V gene. The CDR3 is 15 amino acids. Here the CDR3 reads CATSSRRGGNQPQHF. The CDR3 DNA follows: TGTGCCACCAGTTCACGCAGGGGGGGCAATCAGCCCCAGCATTTT.

This clonotype was found many times. The J gene is TRBJ2-1, the V gene TRBV5-1; 8 nucleotides align to TRBD2. CDR3 length: 15 amino acids. V gave up 6 bases and J gave up 8 bases; unmatched junction bases: 13. Looked up from germline, CDR1 is SGHRS and CDR2 is YFSETQ. CDR3 residues: CASTNYWREDDEQFF. CDR3 coding DNA: TGCGCCAGCACTAATTATTGGCGGGAGGACGATGAGCAGTTCTTC.

Many counts were recorded for this clonotype. V is TRBV18 and J is TRBJ1-1; perhaps TRBD1 as D (6 bases). The germline CDR1 and CDR2 sequences are KGHSH and LQKENI. There are 12 residues in the CDR3. Deletions cut 0 bases from V and 10 bases from J, with 9 bases between. The CDR3 sequence: CASSPPGGGAFF. CDR3 coding DNA: TGTGCCAGCTCACCACCGGGAGGGGGAGCTTTCTTT.

This clonotype was counted at least ten times. This sequence joins TRBV6-5 and TRBJ2-5; D ambiguous. Trimming took 0 bases from V and 2 from J, leaving 13 bases between them. The germline V gene has CDR1 MNHEY and CDR2 SVGAGI. CDR3 length: 16 amino acids. CDR3 protein: CASSYSTSPVQETQYF. CDR3 coding DNA: TGTGCCAGCAGTTACTCGACATCCCCAGTTCAAGAGACCCAGTACTTC.

The chain carries TRBV29-1 and TRBJ1-2; the D gene is possibly TRBD1 (5 bases). The germline V gene encodes CDR1 SQVTM and CDR2 ANQGSEA. CDR3 length: 12 amino acids. V lost 5 bases and J 1 base, leaving 8 bases between the germline ends. CDR3 sequence (DNA): TGCAGCGTTCACAGGAATAACTATGGCTACACCTTC. The encoded protein is CSVHRNNYGYTF.

This clonotype came up a few times. J is TRBJ2-1 and V is TRBV10-3; D remains ambiguous. This CDR3 comprises 16 residues. V gave up 8 bases and J gave up 1 base, with 18 bases separating them. From germline, CDR1 is ENHRY and CDR2 SYGVKD. The CDR3 DNA follows: TGTGCCATCGCAAGGCCCTCCGCTACGTCCTACAATGAGCAGTTCTTC. Encoded protein: CAIARPSATSYNEQFF.

At least ten counts were recorded for this clonotype. The rearrangement uses TRBV20-1 and TRBJ1-4; possibly TRBD1 for D (6 bases). Trimming pared 1 base from V and 0 bases from J, leaving 15 bases between. The CDR3 spans 17 residues. Germline CDR1 reads DFQATT; CDR2 reads SNEGSKA (reference sequence). The CDR3 coding sequence is TGCAGTGCTAGAGTAAGGGGGATGGCTGCAACTAATGAAAAACTGTTTTTT. This encodes CSARVRGMAATNEKLFF.

This clonotype was detected a few times. This CDR3 reads CSASKLPYNEQFF. CDR3 in DNA: TGCAGTGCTAGTAAACTACCCTACAATGAGCAGTTCTTC. The genes are TRBV20-1 and TRBJ2-1; D not certain. Germline V gene data show CDR1 as DFQATT and CDR2 as SNEGSKA (reference sequence). Trimming removed 3 bases from V and 2 bases from J, with 8 bases in between. CDR3 length: 13 residues.

The rearrangement joins TRBV7-9 to TRBJ2-2; 9 nucleotides agree with TRBD2. The V gene's germline CDR1 is SEHNR and CDR2 FQNEAQ (reference sequence). Trimming removed 7 bases from V and 7 bases from J; junction bases left unmatched: 16. The CDR3 is made up of 17 amino acids. Written as DNA, the CDR3 is TGTGCCAGCACTCCATACCCGCTAGCGGGATCGAGCGGGGAGCTGTTTTTT. Its translation is CASTPYPLAGSSGELFF.

The V call is TRBV6-1, the J call TRBJ2-3; no firm D call. The CDR3 has 12 residues. Trimming removed 6 bases from V and 7 bases from J, with 11 bases in between. CDR1 is MNHNS, CDR2 SASEGT, per germline. CDR3 in amino acids: CASSDGPNTQYF. The CDR3, as DNA: TGTGCCAGCAGCGACGGTCCTAATACGCAGTATTTT.

This clonotype was recorded at least ten times. V usage is TRBV15 and J usage is TRBJ1-2; D is perhaps TRBD1 (5 bases). Germline CDR1 is LNHNV and CDR2 is YYDKDF (reference sequence). This CDR3 contains 14 residues. V gave up 1 base and J gave up 4 bases, with 10 bases separating them. This CDR3 is CATSRAQGTYGYTF. The CDR3 DNA reads as TGTGCCACCAGCAGAGCCCAGGGTACCTATGGCTACACCTTC.

Worth noting for this clonotype: This may stem from a read error, because a much larger clone lies one nucleotide away. CDR3 nucleotides: TGTGCCAGCAGCTCGGAAGTAGGGGCGGGCAATCAGCCCCAGCATTTT. As protein: CASSSEVGAGNQPQHF. The chain employs TRBV5-8 and TRBJ1-5; possible D gene TRBD1, 5 bases. Germline V gene data show CDR1 as SGHTS and CDR2 as YDEGEE. The CDR3 has 16 amino acids. V was pared by 3 bases and J by 2 bases, with 15 bases between.

This clonotype appeared many times. V and J are TRBV6-5 and TRBJ1-5; no clear D gene. Germline V gene lookup returns CDR1 MNHEY and CDR2 SVGAGI. V was trimmed by 2 bases and J by 6 bases, leaving 26 bases between them. There are 19 residues in the CDR3. The CDR3 DNA reads TGTGCCAGCAGTTACGCCTTAATCGAGGATATTACGCAGAGTCAGCCCCAGCATTTT. This translates into CASSYALIEDITQSQPQHF.

This clonotype was counted only a few times. Possible read error: a much larger clone is one base away. This chain connects TRBV7-9 to TRBJ1-1; D is ambiguous. Germline V gene sequence: CDR1 SEHNR, CDR2 FQNEAQ (reference sequence). The CDR3 runs to 11 residues. V was trimmed by 4 bases and J by 5 bases, leaving 5 bases between them. This CDR3 is CASSWRTEAFF. For the CDR3, the DNA is TGTGCCAGCAGCTGGAGGACTGAAGCTTTCTTT.

V usage is TRBV4-3 and J usage is TRBJ2-7; TRBD1 matches at 7 bases. This CDR3 comprises 16 residues. Germline CDR1 LGHNA, CDR2 YSLEER. V was clipped by 4 bases and J by 2 bases; unmatched bases: 11. CDR3 in DNA: TGCGCCAGCAGCCGCCTCGGGACAGAGCGAACCTACGAGCAGTACGTC. Its translation: CASSRLGTERTYEQYV.

The chain employs TRBV20-1 and TRBJ2-7; the match to TRBD2 covers 8 bases. J lost 2 bases, V lost 5 bases, and 11 bases had no gene match. CDR3 length equals 15 residues. Per germline, CDR1 DFQATT and CDR2 SNEGSKA (reference sequence). The CDR3 bases are TGCAGTGCTCCCCCGGGGGGGGCGGGGCCCTACGAGCAGTACTTC. It encodes CSAPPGGAGPYEQYF.

About this clonotype: Its ends do not fully match the called genes, so a read error is possible. In DNA, the CDR3 is TGTGCTAGCAGCTTAGCGGGGGGGGTCCCGAACACCGGGGAGCTGTTTTTT. This encodes CASSLAGGVPNTGELFF. The chain links TRBV7-2 to TRBJ2-2, with TRBD2 matching 11 bases. The CDR3 is 17 amino acids. Germline values: CDR1 SGHTA, CDR2 FQGNSA. Full variable domain (outside the CDR3, taken from reference TRBV7-2 and TRBJ2-2): GAGVSQSPSNKVTEKGKDVELRCDPISGHTALYWYRQSLGQGLEFLIYFQGNSAPDKSGLPSDRFSAERTGGSVSTLTIQRTQQEDSAVYLCASSLAGGVPNTGELFFGEGSRLTVL.

This clonotype was observed a few times. This chain uses TRBV27 with TRBJ2-1; 11 bases agree with TRBD2. This CDR3 has 15 amino acids. V was clipped by 3 bases and J by 8 bases; unmatched bases: 6. CDR1 and CDR2 from the germline V gene are MNHEY and SMNVEV (reference sequence). The CDR3 here is CASSLQLAGVDEQFF. The CDR3 DNA follows: TGTGCCAGCAGTTTGCAACTAGCGGGAGTCGATGAGCAGTTCTTC.